A selection of T cell receptor beta chains follows, all from one sample in a study of T cell repertoires in cytomegalovirus infection. Using its own MiXCR run on the reads, TCRdb lists one record per CDR3 protein. The sample has hundreds of thousands of distinct CDR3 sequences, approximately 24% seen once. The sequencing sample was made of CD8+ T cells from PBMCs. The receptors derive from a human donor in good health (CMV status not recorded). Some clones in this sample may be carry-over from other donors' samples. Both conserved end residues are part of each CDR3. Fields, in order: V gene, clone size, J gene, D gene, CDR3 DNA, CDR3 protein. A D gene is named only where the DNA matches it firmly. Rows give clone size only sometimes, using once, few, many, or a class for an expanded clone.

TRBV6-5	once	TRBJ2-7	-	TGTGCCAGCACCGGTAGGGGATCCTACGAGCAGTACTTC	CASTGRGSYEQYF
TRBV2	-	TRBJ2-1	-	TGTGCCAGCAGTGAAGCCCGGACAGAAGGGAACAATGAGCAGTTCTTC	CASSEARTEGNNEQFF
TRBV7-2	many	TRBJ1-1	TRBD1	TGTGCCAGCAGCCCCTCCCGGGGACAGGAAGCTTTCTTT	CASSPSRGQEAFF
TRBV19	-	TRBJ1-2	-	TGTGCCAGTACTCACAGCTTCTATGGCTACACCTTC	CASTHSFYGYTF
TRBV29-1	few	TRBJ2-5	TRBD1	TGCAGCGTTGAAGACCAGCAGGGGGCTGCGACCCAGTACTTC	CSVEDQQGAATQYF
TRBV6-5	many	TRBJ2-5	TRBD2	TGTGCCAGCAGTTCAAGACTAGCTGAGACCCAGTACTTC	CASSSRLAETQYF
TRBV20-1	-	TRBJ2-1	TRBD1	TGCAGTGGCAAACCCGGACAGGCCTACAATGAGCAGTTCTTC	CSGKPGQAYNEQFF
TRBV12-3/TRBV12-4	many	TRBJ2-1	-	TGTGCCAGCAGCTTCGTCGTAGGTAAGGGCTCCTACAATGAGCAGTTCTTC	CASSFVVGKGSYNEQFF
TRBV28	-	TRBJ2-5	-	TGTGCCAGCAGACATCAAAGGAGGGGGGAGACCCAGTACTTC	CASRHQRRGETQYF
TRBV12-3/TRBV12-4	-	TRBJ2-2	-	TGTGCCAGTCTGACCCACACCGGGGAGCTGTTTTTT	CASLTHTGELFF
TRBV6-1	many	TRBJ2-5	TRBD2	TGTGCCAGCAGTCACACTAGCGGGGCTCAAGAGACCCAGTACTTC	CASSHTSGAQETQYF
TRBV6-6	-	TRBJ2-1	TRBD2	TGTGCCAGCAAACTAGCGGGGGGACTCAATGAGCAGTTCTTC	CASKLAGGLNEQFF
TRBV7-9	many	TRBJ2-1	TRBD2	TGTGCCAGCAGGAGACTAGCGGGCCTTTGGGCTGAGCAGTTCTTC	CASRRLAGLWAEQFF
TRBV6-5	-	TRBJ2-1	-	TGTGCCAGCAGCTTCTCAGGGGTCGGGGATGAGCAGTTCTTC	CASSFSGVGDEQFF
TRBV20-1	few	TRBJ1-1	-	TGCAGTGCTAGAGTTTGGGGGACTGAAGCTTTCTTT	CSARVWGTEAFF
TRBV27	-	TRBJ1-2	-	TGTGCCAGCAGTGATGGGATTCTATATGGCTACACCTTC	CASSDGILYGYTF
TRBV20-1	few	TRBJ1-1	-	TGCAGTGCTAGAAAGACGCAGGGGACTGAAGCTTTCTTT	CSARKTQGTEAFF
TRBV7-9	-	TRBJ2-1	TRBD2	TGTGCCAGCAGCTTACCGGGGGGGCCGAGTGAGCAGTTCTTC	CASSLPGGPSEQFF
TRBV20-1	few	TRBJ1-5	TRBD1	TGCAGTGCTAGGGGACAGGGGGGTAGCAATCAGCCCCAGCATTTT	CSARGQGGSNQPQHF
TRBV7-9	few	TRBJ2-4	-	TGTGCCAGCAGCCCTCCGGAAGACAAAAACATTCAGTACTTC	CASSPPEDKNIQYF
TRBV4-1	-	TRBJ1-2	-	TGCGCCAGCAGCCAAGGGGCCAGCCTAACGGATGGCTACACCTTC	CASSQGASLTDGYTF
TRBV6-6	few	TRBJ1-1	-	TGTGCCAGCAGTCCGACAATTAACACTGAAGCTTTCTTT	CASSPTINTEAFF
TRBV7-2	many	TRBJ2-2	TRBD1	TGTGCCAGCAGCGTAAATGGACAGGGGCGAATAACCGGGGAGCTGTTTTTT	CASSVNGQGRITGELFF
TRBV29-1	few	TRBJ1-1	TRBD1	TGCAGCGTTGAAGGGACAGGGGAACGATGGAACACTGAAGCTTTCTTT	CSVEGTGERWNTEAFF
TRBV7-8	few	TRBJ1-2	TRBD1	TGTGCCAGCAGCTCAAACCACAGGGGTGGATATGGCTACACCTTC	CASSSNHRGGYGYTF
TRBV6-2/TRBV6-3	-	TRBJ1-5	TRBD1	TGTGCCAGCAGTGGACAGGGGCCCCGCGGGGATCAGCCCCAGCATTTT	CASSGQGPRGDQPQHF
TRBV28	-	TRBJ2-1	TRBD2	TGTGCCACCACGGGTCTACTAGCGGGGCCCCTTATCTACAATGAGCAGTTCTTC	CATTGLLAGPLIYNEQFF
TRBV7-9	few	TRBJ1-1	-	TGTGCCAGCAGCGCTGAGGGGGACGTAACTGAAGCTTTCTTT	CASSAEGDVTEAFF
TRBV7-8	few	TRBJ2-7	-	TGTGCCAGCAGCTTAGCGAGGGGGGGAAAGGACGAGCAGTACTTC	CASSLARGGKDEQYF
TRBV5-6	-	TRBJ2-5	-	TGTGCCAGCAGCTTGATTCGACAGGCCCCCCCGGGGACCCAGTACTTC	CASSLIRQAPPGTQYF
TRBV12-3/TRBV12-4	few	TRBJ1-2	-	TGTGCCAGCAGTGCCCCCGGGCAGGAAATCAACTATGGCTACACCTTC	CASSAPGQEINYGYTF
TRBV7-6	many	TRBJ2-7	-	TGTGCCAGCAGCTTAAAGAAAGGGAACGAGCAGTACTTC	CASSLKKGNEQYF
TRBV20-1	-	TRBJ2-1	TRBD2	TGCAGTGCTAGAGATAAGCGGGGGGGCAATTATGAGCAGTTCTTC	CSARDKRGGNYEQFF
TRBV7-9	-	TRBJ1-5	-	TGTGCCAGCAGCTTAGGAAGTTATCAGCCCCAGCATTTT	CASSLGSYQPQHF
TRBV12-3/TRBV12-4	-	TRBJ2-3	TRBD2	TGTGCCAGCAGTTTAACGGGGGGGGTGAGAGATACGCAGTATTTT	CASSLTGGVRDTQYF
TRBV13	-	TRBJ1-1	-	TGTGCCAGCAGCTTAAATATTGAAGCTTTCTTT	CASSLNIEAFF
TRBV7-2	many	TRBJ2-3	TRBD2	TGTGCCAGCAGCTTTACTAGCGGGGGATCAGATACGCAGTATTTT	CASSFTSGGSDTQYF
TRBV27	few	TRBJ2-1	-	TGTGCCAGCAGTTCCCAGGGGACACCCTACAATGAGCAGTTCTTC	CASSSQGTPYNEQFF
TRBV6-2/TRBV6-3	-	TRBJ2-3	TRBD1	TGTGCCAGCAGTTTCAGGGGGCAAGGAGATACGCAGTATTTT	CASSFRGQGDTQYF
TRBV28	-	TRBJ1-2	-	TGTGCCAGCAGTCACAACAGGGTTGGCTACACCTTC	CASSHNRVGYTF
TRBV7-6	many	TRBJ1-1	-	TGTGCCAGCAGCTTATTTATTGTTGGGGACAACATGAACACTGAAGCTTTCTTT	CASSLFIVGDNMNTEAFF